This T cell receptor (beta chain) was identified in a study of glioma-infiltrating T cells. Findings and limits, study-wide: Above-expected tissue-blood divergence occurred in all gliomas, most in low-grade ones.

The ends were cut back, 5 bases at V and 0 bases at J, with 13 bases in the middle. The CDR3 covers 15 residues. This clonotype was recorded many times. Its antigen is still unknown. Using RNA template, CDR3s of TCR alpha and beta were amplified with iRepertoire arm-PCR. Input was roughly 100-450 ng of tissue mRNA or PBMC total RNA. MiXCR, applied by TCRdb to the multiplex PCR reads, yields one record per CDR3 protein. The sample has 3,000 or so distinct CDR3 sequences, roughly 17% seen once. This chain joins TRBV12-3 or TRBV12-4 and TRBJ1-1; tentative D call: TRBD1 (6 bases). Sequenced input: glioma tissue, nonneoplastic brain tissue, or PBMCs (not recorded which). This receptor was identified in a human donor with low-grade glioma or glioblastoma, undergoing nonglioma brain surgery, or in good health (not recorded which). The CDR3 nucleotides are TGTGCCAGCAGTGACCAGAGGGGGATGAACACTGAAGCTTTCTTT. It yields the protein CASSDQRGMNTEAFF.